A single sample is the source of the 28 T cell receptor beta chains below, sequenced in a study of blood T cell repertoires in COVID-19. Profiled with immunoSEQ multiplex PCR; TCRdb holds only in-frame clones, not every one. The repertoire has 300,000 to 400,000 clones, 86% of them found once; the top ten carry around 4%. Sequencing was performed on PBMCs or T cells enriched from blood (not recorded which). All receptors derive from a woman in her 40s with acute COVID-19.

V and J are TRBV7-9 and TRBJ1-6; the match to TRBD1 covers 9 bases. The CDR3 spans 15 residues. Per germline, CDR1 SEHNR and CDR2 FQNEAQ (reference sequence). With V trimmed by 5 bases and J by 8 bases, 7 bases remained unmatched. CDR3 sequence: CASSIYRDRDSPLHF. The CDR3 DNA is TGTGCCAGCAGCATATACCGGGACAGGGATTCACCCCTCCACTTT.

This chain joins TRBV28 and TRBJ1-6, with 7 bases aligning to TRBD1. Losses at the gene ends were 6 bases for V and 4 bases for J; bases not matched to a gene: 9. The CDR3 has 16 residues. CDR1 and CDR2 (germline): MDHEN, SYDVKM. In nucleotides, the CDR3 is TGTGCCAGCAGCCAAACAGGACAGGCATATAATTCACCCCTCCACTTT. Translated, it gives CASSQTGQAYNSPLHF.

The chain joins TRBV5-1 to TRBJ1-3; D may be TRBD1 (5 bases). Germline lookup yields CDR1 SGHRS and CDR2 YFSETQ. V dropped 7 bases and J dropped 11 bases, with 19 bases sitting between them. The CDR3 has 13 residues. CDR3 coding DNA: TGCGCCAGCTCCTCGACGCGGGGGAGGGCCATATATTTT. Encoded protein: CASSSTRGRAIYF.

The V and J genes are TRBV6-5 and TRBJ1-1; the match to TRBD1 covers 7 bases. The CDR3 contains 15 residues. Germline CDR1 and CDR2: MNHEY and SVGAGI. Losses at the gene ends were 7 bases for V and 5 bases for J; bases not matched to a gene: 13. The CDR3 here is CASITGQVSGTEAFF. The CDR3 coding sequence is TGTGCCAGCATTACCGGACAGGTATCGGGGACTGAAGCTTTCTTT.

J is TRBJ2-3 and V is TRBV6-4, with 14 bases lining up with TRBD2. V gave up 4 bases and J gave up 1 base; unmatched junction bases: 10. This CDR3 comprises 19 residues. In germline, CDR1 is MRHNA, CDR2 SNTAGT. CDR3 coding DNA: TGTGCCAGCAGTGTTGGTGAGACTAGCGGGAGGGCCGGCACAGATACGCAGTATTTT. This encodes CASSVGETSGRAGTDTQYF.

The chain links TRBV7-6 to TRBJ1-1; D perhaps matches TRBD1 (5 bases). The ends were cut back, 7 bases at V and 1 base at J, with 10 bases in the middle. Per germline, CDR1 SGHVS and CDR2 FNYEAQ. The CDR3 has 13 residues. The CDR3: CASISRENTEAFF. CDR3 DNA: TGTGCCAGCATATCCAGGGAGAACACTGAAGCTTTCTTT. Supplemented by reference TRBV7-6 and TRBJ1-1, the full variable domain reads GAGVSQSPRYKVTKRGQDVALRCDPISGHVSLYWYRQALGQGPEFLTYFNYEAQQDKSGLPNDRFSAERPEGSISTLTIQRTEQRDSAMYRCASISRENTEAFFGQGTRLTVV.

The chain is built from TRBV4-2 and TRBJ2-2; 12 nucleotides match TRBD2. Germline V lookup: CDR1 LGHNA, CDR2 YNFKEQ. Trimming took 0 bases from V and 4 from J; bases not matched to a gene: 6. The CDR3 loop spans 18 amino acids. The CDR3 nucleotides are TGTGCCAGCAGCCAAGATGGGGCTAGCGGGAGGGCCACCGGGGAGCTGTTTTTT. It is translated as CASSQDGASGRATGELFF.

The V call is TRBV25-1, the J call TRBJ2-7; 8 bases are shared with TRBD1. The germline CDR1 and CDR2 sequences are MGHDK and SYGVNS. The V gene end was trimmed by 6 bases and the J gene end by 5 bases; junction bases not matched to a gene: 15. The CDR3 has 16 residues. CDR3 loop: CASSRSGTGIVDEQYF. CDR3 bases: TGTGCCAGCAGCCGTTCCGGGACAGGAATCGTCGACGAGCAGTACTTC.

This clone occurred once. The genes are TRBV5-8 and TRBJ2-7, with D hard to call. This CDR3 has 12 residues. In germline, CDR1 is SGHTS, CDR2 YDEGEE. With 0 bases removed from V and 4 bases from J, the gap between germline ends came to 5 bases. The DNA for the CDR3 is TGTGCCAGCAGCTTGGTGCGATACGAGCAGTACTTC. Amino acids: CASSLVRYEQYF.

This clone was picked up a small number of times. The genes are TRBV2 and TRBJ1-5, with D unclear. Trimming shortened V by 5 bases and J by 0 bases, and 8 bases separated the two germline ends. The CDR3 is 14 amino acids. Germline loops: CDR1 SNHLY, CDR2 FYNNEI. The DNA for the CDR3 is TGTGCCAGCAGTTGGACTGATAGCAATCAGCCCCAGCATTTT. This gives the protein CASSWTDSNQPQHF.

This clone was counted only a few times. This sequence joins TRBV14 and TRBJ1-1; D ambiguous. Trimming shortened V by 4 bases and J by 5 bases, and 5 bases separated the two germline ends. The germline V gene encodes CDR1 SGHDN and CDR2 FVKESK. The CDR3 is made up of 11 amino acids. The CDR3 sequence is CASSLTTEAFF. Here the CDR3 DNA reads TGTGCCAGCAGCCTGACAACTGAAGCTTTCTTT.

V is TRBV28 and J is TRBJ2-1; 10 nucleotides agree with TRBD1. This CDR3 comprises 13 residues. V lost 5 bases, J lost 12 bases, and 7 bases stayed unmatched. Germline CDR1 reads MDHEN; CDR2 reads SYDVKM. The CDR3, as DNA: TGTGCCAGCAGTCAACCGGACAGGGGGACGCAGTTCTTC. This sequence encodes CASSQPDRGTQFF.

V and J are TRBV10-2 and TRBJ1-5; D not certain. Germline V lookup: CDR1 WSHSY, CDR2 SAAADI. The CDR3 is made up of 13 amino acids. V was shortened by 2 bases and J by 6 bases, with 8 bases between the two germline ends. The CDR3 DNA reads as TGCGCCAGCAGTGAGCTAGTCGGTCAGCCCCAGCATTTT. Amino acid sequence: CASSELVGQPQHF.

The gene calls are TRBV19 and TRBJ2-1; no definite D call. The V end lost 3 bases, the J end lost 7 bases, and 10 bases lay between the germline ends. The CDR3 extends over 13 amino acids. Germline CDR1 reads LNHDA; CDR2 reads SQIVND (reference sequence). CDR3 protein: CASSIWLANEQFF. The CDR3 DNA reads TGTGCCAGTAGTATTTGGTTAGCTAATGAGCAGTTCTTC.

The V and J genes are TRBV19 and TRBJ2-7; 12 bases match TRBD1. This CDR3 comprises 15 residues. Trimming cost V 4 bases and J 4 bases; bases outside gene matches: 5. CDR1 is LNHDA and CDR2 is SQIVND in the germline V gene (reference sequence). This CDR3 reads CASSRGQGAKYEQYF. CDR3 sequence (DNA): TGTGCCAGTAGTAGGGGACAGGGGGCGAAGTACGAGCAGTACTTC.

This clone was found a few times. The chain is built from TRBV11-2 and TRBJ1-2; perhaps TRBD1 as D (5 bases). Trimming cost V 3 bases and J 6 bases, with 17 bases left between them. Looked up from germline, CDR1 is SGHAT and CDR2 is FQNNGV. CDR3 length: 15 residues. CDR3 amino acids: CASSLEPTDWHGYTF. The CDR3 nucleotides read TGTGCCAGCAGCTTGGAACCGACAGACTGGCATGGCTACACCTTC.

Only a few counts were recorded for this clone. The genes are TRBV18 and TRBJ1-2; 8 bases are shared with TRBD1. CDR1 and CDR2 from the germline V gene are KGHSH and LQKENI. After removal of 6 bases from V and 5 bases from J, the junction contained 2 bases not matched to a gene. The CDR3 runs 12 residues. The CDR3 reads CASSTGEYGYTF. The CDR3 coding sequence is TGTGCCAGCTCGACAGGGGAGTATGGCTACACCTTC. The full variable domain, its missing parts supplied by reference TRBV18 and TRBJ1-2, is NAGVMQNPRHLVRRRGQEARLRCSPMKGHSHVYWYRQLPEEGLKFMVYLQKENIIDESGMPKERFSAEFPKEGPSILRIQQVVRGDSAAYFCASSTGEYGYTFGSGTRLTVV.

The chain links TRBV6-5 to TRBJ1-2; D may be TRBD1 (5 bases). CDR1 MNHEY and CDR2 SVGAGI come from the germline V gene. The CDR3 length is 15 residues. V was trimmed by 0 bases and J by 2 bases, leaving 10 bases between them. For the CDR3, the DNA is TGTGCCAGCAGTTACTCGACAGCCCTGAACTATGGCTACACCTTC. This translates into CASSYSTALNYGYTF.

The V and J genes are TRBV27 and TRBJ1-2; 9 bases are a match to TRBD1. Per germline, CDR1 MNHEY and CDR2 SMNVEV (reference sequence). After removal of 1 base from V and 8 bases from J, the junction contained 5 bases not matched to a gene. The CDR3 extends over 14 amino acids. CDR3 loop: CASSLLRGQGGYTF. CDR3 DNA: TGTGCCAGCAGTTTATTACGGGGACAGGGCGGCTACACCTTC.

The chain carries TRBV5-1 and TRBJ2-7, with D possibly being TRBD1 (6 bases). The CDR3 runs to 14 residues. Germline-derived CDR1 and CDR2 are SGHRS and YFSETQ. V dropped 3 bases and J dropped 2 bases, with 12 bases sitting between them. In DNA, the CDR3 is TGCGCCAGCAGCTCCGGGACACCACCCTACGAGCAGTACTTC. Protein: CASSSGTPPYEQYF.

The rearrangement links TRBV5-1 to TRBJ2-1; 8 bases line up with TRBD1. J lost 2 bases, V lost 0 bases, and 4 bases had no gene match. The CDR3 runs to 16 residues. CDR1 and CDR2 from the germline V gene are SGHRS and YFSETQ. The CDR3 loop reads CASSLGTGGPYNEQFF. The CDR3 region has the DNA TGCGCCAGCAGCTTGGGTACAGGGGGACCCTACAATGAGCAGTTCTTC.

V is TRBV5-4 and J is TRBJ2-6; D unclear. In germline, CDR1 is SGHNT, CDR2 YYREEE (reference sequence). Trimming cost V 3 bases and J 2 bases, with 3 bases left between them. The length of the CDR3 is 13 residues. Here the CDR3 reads CASSYTGANVLTF. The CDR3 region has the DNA TGTGCCAGCAGCTATACTGGGGCCAACGTCCTGACTTTC. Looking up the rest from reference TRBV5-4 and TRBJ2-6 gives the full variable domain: ETGVTQSPTHLIKTRGQQVTLRCSSQSGHNTVSWYQQALGQGPQFIFQYYREEENGRGNFPPRFSGLQFPNYSSELNVNALELDDSALYLCASSYTGANVLTFGAGSRLTVL.

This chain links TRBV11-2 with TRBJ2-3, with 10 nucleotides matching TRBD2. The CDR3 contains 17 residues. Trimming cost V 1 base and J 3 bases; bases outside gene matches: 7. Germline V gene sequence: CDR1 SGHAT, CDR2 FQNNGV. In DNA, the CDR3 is TGTGCCAGCAGCTTAGGCCCGGCGGGACTAGCGACAGATACGCAGTATTTT. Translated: CASSLGPAGLATDTQYF.

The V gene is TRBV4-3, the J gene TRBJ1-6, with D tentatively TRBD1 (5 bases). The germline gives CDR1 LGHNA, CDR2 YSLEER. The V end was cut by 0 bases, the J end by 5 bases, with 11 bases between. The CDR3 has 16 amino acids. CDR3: CASSQEAGVNNSPLHF. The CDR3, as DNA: TGCGCCAGCAGCCAAGAGGCGGGGGTTAATAATTCACCCCTCCACTTT.

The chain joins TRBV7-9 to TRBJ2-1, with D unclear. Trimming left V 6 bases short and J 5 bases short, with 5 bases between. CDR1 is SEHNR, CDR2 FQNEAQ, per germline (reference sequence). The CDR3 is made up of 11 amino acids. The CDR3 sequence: CASSLDNEQFF. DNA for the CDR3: TGTGCCAGCAGTCTAGACAATGAGCAGTTCTTC. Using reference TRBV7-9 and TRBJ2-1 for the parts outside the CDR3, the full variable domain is DTGVSQNPRHKITKRGQNVTFRCDPISEHNRLYWYRQTLGQGPEFLTYFQNEAQLEKSRLLSDRFSAERPKGSFSTLEIQRTEQGDSAMYLCASSLDNEQFFGPGTRLTVL.

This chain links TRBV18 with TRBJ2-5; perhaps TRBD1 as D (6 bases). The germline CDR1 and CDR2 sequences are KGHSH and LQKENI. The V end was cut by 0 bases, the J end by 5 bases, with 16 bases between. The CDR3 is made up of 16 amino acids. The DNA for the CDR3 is TGTGCCAGCTCACCACCCAGGACAGTATGGGATGAGACCCAGTACTTC. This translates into CASSPPRTVWDETQYF.

The CDR3 reads CASSTRAEGIGNTIYF. In DNA, the CDR3 is TGTGCCAGCAGCACCCGGGCGGAGGGAATAGGAAACACCATATATTTT. V and J are TRBV7-2 and TRBJ1-3, with D uncertain. The CDR3 has 16 amino acids. Germline CDR1 reads SGHTA; CDR2 reads FQGNSA. V was shortened by 5 bases and J by 4 bases, with 18 bases between the two germline ends.

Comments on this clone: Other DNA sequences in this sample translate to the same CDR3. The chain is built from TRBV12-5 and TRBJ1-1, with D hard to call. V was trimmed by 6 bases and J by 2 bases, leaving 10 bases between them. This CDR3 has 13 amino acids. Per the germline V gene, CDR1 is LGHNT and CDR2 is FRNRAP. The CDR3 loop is CASGLGSNTEAFF. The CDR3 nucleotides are TGTGCTAGTGGCCTTGGTAGCAACACTGAAGCTTTCTTT. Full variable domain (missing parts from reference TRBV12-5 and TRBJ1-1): DARVTQTPRHKVTEMGQEVTMRCQPILGHNTVFWYRQTMMQGLELLAYFRNRAPLDDSGMPKDRFSAEMPDATLATLKIQPSEPRDSAVYFCASGLGSNTEAFFGQGTRLTVV.